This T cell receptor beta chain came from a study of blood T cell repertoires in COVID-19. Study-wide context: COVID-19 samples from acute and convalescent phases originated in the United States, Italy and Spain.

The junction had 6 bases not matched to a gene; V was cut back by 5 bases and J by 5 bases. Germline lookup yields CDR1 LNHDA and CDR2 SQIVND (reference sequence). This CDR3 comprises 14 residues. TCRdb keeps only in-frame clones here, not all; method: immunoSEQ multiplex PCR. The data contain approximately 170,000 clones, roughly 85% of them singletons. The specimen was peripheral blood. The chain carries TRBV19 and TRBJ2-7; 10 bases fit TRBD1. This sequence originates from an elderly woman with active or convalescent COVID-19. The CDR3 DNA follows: TGTGCCAGTAGTCGACAGGGGGCTTCGGACGAGCAGTACTTC. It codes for CASSRQGASDEQYF. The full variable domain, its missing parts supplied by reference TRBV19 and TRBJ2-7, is DGGITQSPKYLFRKEGQNVTLSCEQNLNHDAMYWYRQDPGQGLRLIYYSQIVNDFQKGDIAEGYSVSREKKESFPLTVTSAQKNPTAFYLCASSRQGASDEQYFGPGTRLTVT.